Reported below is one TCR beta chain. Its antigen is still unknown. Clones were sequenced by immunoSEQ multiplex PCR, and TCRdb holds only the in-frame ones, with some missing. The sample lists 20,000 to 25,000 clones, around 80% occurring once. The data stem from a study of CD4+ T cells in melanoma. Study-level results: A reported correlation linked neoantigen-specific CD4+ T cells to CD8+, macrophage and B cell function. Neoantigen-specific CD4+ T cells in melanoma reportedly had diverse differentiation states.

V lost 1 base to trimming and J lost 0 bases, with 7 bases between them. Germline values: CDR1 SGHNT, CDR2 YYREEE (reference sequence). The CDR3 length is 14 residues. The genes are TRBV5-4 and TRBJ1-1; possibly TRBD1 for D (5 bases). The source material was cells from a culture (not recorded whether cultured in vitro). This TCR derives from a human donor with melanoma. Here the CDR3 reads CASSLTTVNTEAFF. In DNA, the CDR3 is TGTGCCAGCAGCTTGACGACAGTGAACACTGAAGCTTTCTTT.